These 6 T cell receptor beta chains came from one sample sequenced in a study of blood T cell repertoires in COVID-19. Only in-frame clones appear in the TCRdb table, and some are missing; sequencing was by immunoSEQ multiplex PCR. The data show about 230,000 clones, approximately 89% seen once. The sample taken for sequencing was PBMCs or T cells enriched from blood (not recorded which). The source is a woman between 35 and 50 years old with acute COVID-19.

V gene TRBV21-1 combines with J gene TRBJ2-7; the listed D gene, TRBD1, was not tested against the DNA. TRBV21-1 is classified as a pseudogene. The CDR3 consists of 18 residues. The DNA of the CDR3 is TGTGCCAGCAGCAAAGCCCTTAAACGGACAGGGGACGGGGACGAGCAGTACTTC. Encoded protein: CASSKALKRTGDGDEQYF.

The J gene is TRBJ2-1, the V gene TRBV5-1; 8 bases are shared with TRBD1. J was trimmed by 3 bases and V by 2 bases; bases with no gene match: 7. Per germline, CDR1 SGHRS and CDR2 YFSETQ. The CDR3 covers 16 residues. CDR3 bases: TGCGCCAGCAGCTTTTCAGGACAGGGTATCTACAATGAGCAGTTCTTC. Amino acid sequence: CASSFSGQGIYNEQFF.

The genes are TRBV6-5 and TRBJ2-3; TRBD2 is a possible D gene (6 bases). Trimming shortened V by 9 bases and J by 2 bases, and 18 bases separated the two germline ends. Per germline, CDR1 MNHEY and CDR2 SVGAGI. There are 15 residues in the CDR3. CDR3 DNA sequence: TGTGCCAGTCCACGTACAGCGGGTACCACAGATACGCAGTATTTT. The encoded protein is CASPRTAGTTDTQYF.

The chain uses TRBV29-1 and TRBJ2-5; perhaps TRBD1 as D (5 bases). Deletions cut 1 base from V and 1 base from J, with 7 bases between. CDR3 size: 13 residues. Germline assignment: CDR1 SQVTM and CDR2 ANQGSEA. CDR3 DNA sequence: TGCAGCGTTGAAGGGACAACCCAAGAGACCCAGTACTTC. Residues: CSVEGTTQETQYF.

The chain employs TRBV6-1 and TRBJ2-4; D gene ambiguous. Germline V CDR1 and CDR2: MNHNS, SASEGT. The CDR3 contains 11 residues. Trimming stripped 3 bases from V and 6 bases from J, with 3 bases between. CDR3 sequence: CASSERNIQYF. CDR3 DNA: TGTGCCAGCAGTGAGAGAAACATTCAGTACTTC.

The chain links TRBV15 to TRBJ2-3; TRBD1 agrees at 9 bases. The CDR3 length is 17 residues. V was pared by 1 base and J by 2 bases, with 7 bases of the junction left unmatched. CDR1 is LNHNV and CDR2 is YYDKDF in the germline V gene (reference sequence). CDR3 region: CATSRGTGQGATDTQYF. CDR3 nucleotides: TGTGCCACCAGCAGAGGGACGGGACAGGGAGCCACAGATACGCAGTATTTT. Complete variable domain (other parts from reference TRBV15 and TRBJ2-3): DAMVIQNPRYQVTQFGKPVTLSCSQTLNHNVMYWYQQKSSQAPKLLFHYYDKDFNNEADTPDNFQSRRPNTSFCFLDIRSPGLGDTAMYLCATSRGTGQGATDTQYFGPGTRLTVL.